This T cell receptor (beta chain) was sequenced for a study of naive and memory T cell subsets. This clonotype was observed many times. Germline assignment: CDR1 MNHEY and CDR2 SMNVEV (reference sequence). The CDR3 contains 15 residues. With 7 bases clipped from V and 2 bases from J, the junction kept 5 bases outside the gene matches. An equimolar mix of two oligonucleotides served as the beta constant-region primer for TRBC1 and TRBC2. Four rounds of PCR amplified the ligated cDNA using nested alpha and beta constant-region primers plus SP2. TCRdb redid the calling of the UMI-ligation and nested PCR reads with MiXCR, one entry per CDR3 protein. Among just over 80,000 distinct CDR3 sequences listed, about 9.9% were seen once.

The specimen was naive CD8+ T cells from blood. The rearrangement uses TRBV27 and TRBJ1-5; 10 bases line up with TRBD1. This TCR was recovered from a human donor in good health. This CDR3 reads CASTTTGGRNQPQHF. The CDR3 bases are TGTGCCAGCACCACGACAGGGGGCCGCAATCAGCCCCAGCATTTT.